The 4 T cell receptor beta chains presented below share a single source sample, sequenced in a study of blood T cell repertoires in COVID-19. The assay was immunoSEQ multiplex PCR, and TCRdb's table has in-frame clones only and misses some. This sample has hundreds of thousands of clones, with about 91% found just once. Sequencing used peripheral blood. The receptors were sampled from a woman under 40 with COVID-19, enrolled during active disease.

The chain has TRBV6-2 or TRBV6-3 and TRBJ1-1; tentatively, D is TRBD1 (5 bases). The length of the CDR3 is 20 residues. Germline CDR1 and CDR2: MNHEY and SVGEGT. V lost 2 bases to trimming and J lost 1 base, with 26 bases between them. CDR3 protein: CASSYNSVDLDSPPNTEAFF. As DNA, the CDR3 is TGTGCCAGCAGTTACAATTCGGTAGACTTAGACAGCCCGCCGAACACTGAAGCTTTCTTT.

The J gene is TRBJ2-3, the V gene TRBV18; D ambiguous. CDR1 KGHSH and CDR2 LQKENI come from the germline V gene. Deletions cut 6 bases from V and 1 base from J, with 20 bases between. CDR3 size: 17 residues. CDR3 protein: CASSHELAGTGTDTQYF. In nucleotides, the CDR3 is TGTGCCAGCTCCCATGAGTTGGCAGGTACTGGCACAGATACGCAGTATTTT.

This clone was observed many times. The V call is TRBV10-2, the J call TRBJ2-1; 12 positions match TRBD2. The CDR3 has 18 residues. V shed 0 bases, J shed 3 bases, and the junction held 6 bases outside the gene matches. Per the germline V gene, CDR1 is WSHSY and CDR2 is SAAADI. CDR3 in DNA: TGCGCCAGCAGTGAGTCTTATCTAGCGGGAGGGGGCTACAATGAGCAGTTCTTC. It codes for CASSESYLAGGGYNEQFF.

This clone was seen a handful of times. The J gene is TRBJ2-7, the V gene TRBV11-3, with D uncertain. Trimming pared 3 bases from V and 6 bases from J, leaving 9 bases between. Looked up from germline, CDR1 is SGHNT and CDR2 is YENEEA. The length of the CDR3 is 12 residues. The chain's CDR3 is CASSFRSFEQYV. The CDR3 DNA sequence: TGTGCCAGCAGCTTTCGGTCTTTCGAGCAGTACGTC.